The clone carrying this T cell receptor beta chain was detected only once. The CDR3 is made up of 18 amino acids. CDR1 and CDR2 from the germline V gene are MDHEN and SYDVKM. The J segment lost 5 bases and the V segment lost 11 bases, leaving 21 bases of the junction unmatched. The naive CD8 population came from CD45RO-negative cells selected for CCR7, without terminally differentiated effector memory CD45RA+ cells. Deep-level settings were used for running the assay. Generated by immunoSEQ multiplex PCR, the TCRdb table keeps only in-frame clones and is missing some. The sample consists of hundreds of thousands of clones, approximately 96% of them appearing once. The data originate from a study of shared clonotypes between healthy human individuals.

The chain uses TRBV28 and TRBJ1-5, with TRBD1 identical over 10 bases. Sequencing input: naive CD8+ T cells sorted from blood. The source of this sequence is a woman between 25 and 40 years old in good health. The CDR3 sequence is CARTIRDRGGLRDQPQHF. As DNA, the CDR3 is TGTGCCCGCACGATTAGGGACAGGGGTGGATTGAGGGATCAGCCCCAGCATTTT.